Listed below are T cell receptor beta chains from one sample, sequenced in a study of blood T cells in healthy people across ages. TCRdb reprocessed the 5' RACE reads via MiXCR and lists one record per CDR3 protein. Of about 1.7 million distinct CDR3 sequences in the sample, 28% are singletons; the top ten hold approximately 7.7%. Sequenced material: blood. The receptors stem from a woman aged 25 to 39 in good health. CDR3s leave out the opening cysteine and the closing phenylalanine or tryptophan. Fields, in order: D gene, J gene, V gene, CDR3 protein. The D gene is left open where the match is weak.

D gene: TRBD1; J gene: TRBJ2-1; V gene: TRBV20-1; CDR3 protein: SAPDRGDVGGQF
D gene: .; J gene: TRBJ2-3; V gene: TRBV18; CDR3 protein: ASSPRGKGDTQY
D gene: .; J gene: TRBJ2-1; V gene: TRBV5-1; CDR3 protein: ASSLGDPYNGQF
D gene: .; J gene: TRBJ1-1; V gene: TRBV20-1; CDR3 protein: SAWDISGWAEAF
D gene: .; J gene: TRBJ2-1; V gene: TRBV29-1; CDR3 protein: SAASGSLSYNEQF
D gene: .; J gene: TRBJ2-1; V gene: TRBV6-6; CDR3 protein: ASSMGQGNEQF
D gene: .; J gene: TRBJ1-1; V gene: TRBV20-1; CDR3 protein: STTKGHEMNTEAF
D gene: TRBD1; J gene: TRBJ1-2; V gene: TRBV12-3/TRBV12-4; CDR3 protein: ASKGGQEVGGTPSYT
D gene: .; J gene: TRBJ2-1; V gene: TRBV20-1; CDR3 protein: SGGISTSYNEQF
D gene: .; J gene: TRBJ2-7; V gene: TRBV6-5; CDR3 protein: ASSYEGGDEQY